This is a list of T cell receptor beta chains from one sample in a study of T cell responses to AZD1222 COVID-19 vaccine. TCRdb keeps only in-frame clones here, not all; method: immunoSEQ multiplex PCR. Of some 140,000 clones in the sample, roughly nine tenths were seen once. The input for sequencing was peripheral blood, taken on day 0 of AZD1222 vaccination. The receptors here all came from an adult in good health. Each CDR3 is given without its conserved first and last residue. A D gene is named only where the DNA matches it firmly. Not all rows give a size; the values are once, few, many and, for expanded clones, a class.

>TRBD2|TRBV9|14|NA|TRBJ2-5
ASSVSSSGGQETQY
>TRBD2|TRBV30|13|NA|TRBJ2-3
AWSGGSSGADTQY
>NA|TRBV10-2|13|NA|TRBJ2-3
ASDGNPRSTDTQY
>NA|TRBV25-1|15|NA|TRBJ1-1
ASSELGTKGLNTEAF
>NA|TRBV4-1|10|NA|TRBJ1-2
ASSQPGPPPH
>NA|TRBV11-2|12|NA|TRBJ1-4
ASSYNATNEKLF
>NA|TRBV9|11|few|TRBJ1-6
ASSSEEGSPLH
>NA|TRBV5-1|14|few|TRBJ2-7
ASSWGLRDRFHEQY
>NA|TRBV4-1|12|NA|TRBJ1-5
ASSQEASNQPQH
>NA|TRBV30|10|NA|TRBJ1-1
AWNGVGTEAF
>TRBD1|TRBV19|11|once|TRBJ1-6
ASSGQVPSPLH
>NA|TRBV6-2/TRBV6-3|15|NA|TRBJ1-1
ASRPYGGPRGGTEAF
>TRBD1|TRBV6-5|12|NA|TRBJ1-2
ASSLRTGAYGYT
>NA|TRBV9|13|NA|TRBJ2-6
ASSAHLGGANVLT
>TRBD1|TRBV12-3/TRBV12-4|11|NA|TRBJ1-2
ASSLGTGDGYT
>NA|TRBV28|11|NA|TRBJ2-2
ASSWRGTGELF